A single sample gave rise to the 30 T cell receptor beta chains below, sequenced in a study of glioma-infiltrating T cells after dendritic cell vaccination. Stated time point: after dendritic cell vaccination, including at tumor progression/relapse. Produced via immunoSEQ multiplex PCR; TCRdb's table is partial and in-frame only. Of more than 95,000 clones detected, more than 70% appear once; the ten largest clones hold 5% to 7%. Here the sequenced sample was blood, taken after dendritic cell vaccination. The receptors shown here come from a human donor with glioblastoma.

The chain has TRBV5-1 and TRBJ1-1, with TRBD1 matching 7 bases. CDR1 is SGHRS and CDR2 is YFSETQ in the germline V gene. This CDR3 spans 13 amino acids. Trimming removed 4 bases from V and 4 bases from J; junction bases left unmatched: 4. CDR3 sequence (DNA): TGCGCCAGCAGCACAGGGGCCACCACTGAAGCTTTCTTT. Translation: CASSTGATTEAFF.

This clone was counted a few times. The chain has TRBV6-4 and TRBJ2-1; 8 bases map to TRBD1. The CDR3 loop spans 14 amino acids. With 7 bases clipped from V and 4 bases from J, the junction kept 6 bases outside the gene matches. In germline, CDR1 is MRHNA, CDR2 SNTAGT. The CDR3 loop is CASKPGQEYNEQFF. CDR3 nucleotide sequence: TGTGCCAGCAAACCGGGACAGGAGTACAATGAGCAGTTCTTC.

This clone has a handful of counts. For the CDR3, the DNA is TGTGCCAGCAGCTCAGGGAACACTGAAGCTTTCTTT. This encodes CASSSGNTEAFF. The chain has TRBV5-6 and TRBJ1-1; D gene unclear. CDR3 length: 12 amino acids. Trimming cost V 3 bases and J 1 base, with 4 bases left between them. The germline V gene encodes CDR1 SGHDT and CDR2 YYEEEE.

This clone was counted at least ten times. This chain joins TRBV6-1 and TRBJ1-1; D is unresolved. Per the germline V gene, CDR1 is MNHNS and CDR2 is SASEGT. The CDR3 consists of 13 residues. V lost 3 bases, J lost 7 bases, and 12 bases lay in between. The CDR3 nucleotides are TGTGCCAGCAGTGAGCACCTGGAGAGTGAAGCTTTCTTT. It yields the protein CASSEHLESEAFF.

V and J are TRBV9 and TRBJ1-3; 7 bases are a match to TRBD1. After removal of 1 base from V and 4 bases from J, the junction contained 2 bases not matched to a gene. CDR1 is SGDLS, CDR2 YYNGEE, per germline. CDR3 length equals 14 residues. The CDR3 coding sequence is TGTGCCAGCAGCGTAAGGGGGCAAGGAAACACCATATATTTT. Translated: CASSVRGQGNTIYF.

The chain joins TRBV5-1 to TRBJ2-1, with D perhaps matching TRBD2 (6 bases). The germline V and J ends were trimmed by 2 bases and 0 bases, with 15 bases remaining between them. Germline assignment: CDR1 SGHRS and CDR2 YFSETQ. CDR3 length: 17 residues. CDR3 in amino acids: CASSFSSGPGSYNEQFF. CDR3 DNA: TGCGCCAGCAGCTTTAGTAGCGGTCCCGGCTCCTACAATGAGCAGTTCTTC.

CDR3 sequence (DNA): TGCGCCAGCAGTAGGACCGGGACAGGTAATGAAAAACTGTTTTTT. Translated, it gives CASSRTGTGNEKLFF. The J gene is TRBJ1-4, the V gene TRBV5-1; 8 bases match TRBD1. Trimming at V came to 5 bases and at J to 4 bases, leaving 7 bases not matched to a gene. CDR1 SGHRS and CDR2 YFSETQ come from the germline V gene. The CDR3 covers 15 residues.

The sample holds one count of this clone. The rearrangement joins TRBV5-1 to TRBJ2-3; 7 nucleotides agree with TRBD2. The length of the CDR3 is 16 residues. From germline, CDR1 is SGHRS and CDR2 YFSETQ. V lost 1 base and J lost 0; bases outside the gene matches: 5. CDR3 loop: CASSLRLAASTDTQYF. In DNA, the CDR3 is TGCGCCAGCAGCTTGCGACTAGCAGCTAGCACAGATACGCAGTATTTT.

The chain combines TRBV10-1 with TRBJ2-5; D remains ambiguous. V lost 2 bases to trimming and J lost 5 bases, with 6 bases between them. Germline V gives CDR1 WNHNN, CDR2 SYGVQD (reference sequence). There are 12 residues in the CDR3. The CDR3 is CASSEGAETQYF. The CDR3 DNA reads TGCGCCAGCAGTGAGGGTGCGGAGACCCAGTACTTC.

The chain couples TRBV5-6 to TRBJ1-2; perhaps TRBD1 as D (6 bases). Germline-derived CDR1 and CDR2 are SGHDT and YYEEEE. Trimming took 0 bases from V and 2 from J, leaving 11 bases between them. The CDR3 has 15 amino acids. Here the CDR3 DNA reads TGTGCCAGCAGCTTGGTAGGACAGCAGAACTATGGCTACACCTTC. Translation gives CASSLVGQQNYGYTF.

The V and J genes are TRBV19 and TRBJ2-1, with D possibly TRBD2 on 5 matching bases. The CDR3 covers 14 residues. The germline V and J ends were trimmed by 8 bases and 0 bases, with 11 bases remaining between them. From germline, CDR1 is LNHDA and CDR2 SQIVND (reference sequence). The CDR3 DNA is TGTGCCAGTCAGCGGACCGACTCCTACAATGAGCAGTTCTTC. Translation: CASQRTDSYNEQFF.

The chain uses TRBV29-1 and TRBJ2-5; unclear D gene. Per the germline V gene, CDR1 is SQVTM and CDR2 is ANQGSEA. V was clipped by 0 bases and J by 2 bases, with 10 bases between them. The length of the CDR3 is 14 residues. This CDR3 reads CSVEDEILQETQYF. In DNA, the CDR3 is TGCAGCGTTGAAGATGAGATACTTCAAGAGACCCAGTACTTC.

The V and J genes are TRBV6-1 and TRBJ2-7; tentatively, D is TRBD1 (6 bases). This CDR3 has 15 residues. CDR1 is MNHNS and CDR2 is SASEGT in the germline V gene. V lost 8 bases and J lost 0, with 17 bases in between. This chain's CDR3 is CASGPTGHSSYEQYF. As DNA, the CDR3 is TGTGCCAGCGGTCCCACGGGACACAGCTCCTACGAGCAGTACTTC.

The V call is TRBV5-1, the J call TRBJ2-3, with 9 bases fitting TRBD2. The V and J ends lost 2 bases and 0 bases, in that order; junction bases with no gene match: 7. The CDR3 totals 17 residues. CDR1 and CDR2 (germline): SGHRS, YFSETQ. For the CDR3, the DNA is TGCGCCAGCAGCTTCTCCTTCGCGGGAGGGAGCACAGATACGCAGTATTTT. It encodes CASSFSFAGGSTDTQYF.

The gene calls are TRBV19 and TRBJ2-3, with 9 bases matching TRBD2. The germline gives CDR1 LNHDA, CDR2 SQIVND (reference sequence). Unmatched junction bases numbered 7, after V lost 3 bases and J lost 6 bases. This CDR3 contains 15 residues. The CDR3 sequence is CASSIIAGGTDTQYF. In DNA, the CDR3 is TGTGCCAGTAGTATTATCGCGGGAGGGACCGATACGCAGTATTTT. Full variable domain (outside the CDR3, taken from reference TRBV19 and TRBJ2-3): DGGITQSPKYLFRKEGQNVTLSCEQNLNHDAMYWYRQDPGQGLRLIYYSQIVNDFQKGDIAEGYSVSREKKESFPLTVTSAQKNPTAFYLCASSIIAGGTDTQYFGPGTRLTVL.

This clone was seen a single time. The chain links TRBV6-5 to TRBJ2-6; TRBD2 might be the D (5 bases). V lost 10 bases to trimming and J lost 2 bases, with 9 bases between them. The CDR3 covers 13 residues. Germline CDR1 and CDR2: MNHEY and SVGAGI. CDR3 sequence: CATSGAGANVLTF. In nucleotides, the CDR3 is TGTGCCACCTCCGGGGCTGGGGCCAACGTCCTGACTTTC.

The gene calls are TRBV2 and TRBJ1-5, with TRBD1 matching 9 bases. The CDR3 has 15 amino acids. Trimming took 8 bases from V and 2 from J; bases not matched to a gene: 7. Germline CDR1 is SNHLY and CDR2 is FYNNEI. The CDR3 nucleotides read TGTGCCAGCGGGGGAGGGACAGGGCGCAATCAGCCCCAGCATTTT. Its protein product is CASGGGTGRNQPQHF.

The chain employs TRBV5-1 and TRBJ2-1; 11 nucleotides match TRBD2. The ends lost 1 base at V and 10 bases at J; junction bases unmatched: 10. Germline V CDR1 and CDR2: SGHRS, YFSETQ. There are 16 residues in the CDR3. CDR3 in amino acids: CASSLQLAGGIDEQFF. As DNA, the CDR3 is TGCGCCAGCAGCTTGCAGTTAGCGGGAGGGATAGACGAGCAGTTCTTC.

This chain links TRBV5-1 with TRBJ1-2; 10 bases are shared with TRBD1. Germline values: CDR1 SGHRS, CDR2 YFSETQ. V gave up 0 bases and J gave up 6 bases; unmatched junction bases: 5. The CDR3 runs 15 residues. The CDR3 protein is CASSLEGTGVDGYTF. CDR3 nucleotide sequence: TGCGCCAGCAGCTTGGAGGGGACAGGGGTAGATGGCTACACCTTC. Full variable domain (rest looked up from reference TRBV5-1 and TRBJ1-2): KAGVTQTPRYLIKTRGQQVTLSCSPISGHRSVSWYQQTPGQGLQFLFEYFSETQRNKGNFPGRFSGRQFSNSRSEMNVSTLELGDSALYLCASSLEGTGVDGYTFGSGTRLTVV.

Notes on this clone: One end of the junction fails to match germline, which may point to a read error. The rearrangement links TRBV7-7 to TRBJ2-5; 7 bases agree with TRBD2. The CDR3 covers 17 residues. Germline values: CDR1 SSHAT, CDR2 FNYEAQ (reference sequence). For the CDR3, the DNA is TGTGCTAGCAGCCCAGGACCACCCTCGGGGGGCCAAGAGACCCAGTACTTC. Its translation: CASSPGPPSGGQETQYF.

The rearrangement joins TRBV7-3 to TRBJ2-1, with a possible D match to TRBD2 (5 bases). Germline assignment: CDR1 SGHTA and CDR2 FQGTGA. The V and J ends lost 6 bases and 3 bases respectively, with 15 bases between them. This CDR3 contains 15 residues. The CDR3 nucleotides are TGTGCCAGCAGTAAGAATGAGGGCCTCTACAATGAGCAGTTCTTC. Protein product: CASSKNEGLYNEQFF.

This rearrangement joins TRBV11-2 to TRBJ2-1, with TRBD2 identical over 10 bases. The CDR3 consists of 15 residues. V shed 3 bases, J shed 4 bases, and the junction held 3 bases outside the gene matches. The germline gives CDR1 SGHAT, CDR2 FQNNGV. The CDR3 here is CASSFSGGPYNEQFF. CDR3 DNA sequence: TGTGCCAGCAGCTTTAGCGGGGGGCCTTACAATGAGCAGTTCTTC.

The V call is TRBV4-1, the J call TRBJ1-1; D perhaps matches TRBD1 (5 bases). This CDR3 is built from 16 residues. Germline values: CDR1 MGHRA, CDR2 YSYEKL. Trimming pared 0 bases from V and 6 bases from J, leaving 17 bases between. CDR3 protein: CASSQDRGRATPEAFF. CDR3 bases: TGCGCCAGCAGCCAAGACAGAGGCAGGGCAACTCCTGAAGCTTTCTTT.

V usage is TRBV2 and J usage is TRBJ2-1, with a tentative D call TRBD1 (5 bases). Germline CDR1 reads SNHLY; CDR2 reads FYNNEI. V was pared by 6 bases and J by 0 bases, with 12 bases between. The CDR3 contains 15 residues. CDR3 in DNA: TGTGCCAGCAGAACAGGACCTCTCTCCTACAATGAGCAGTTCTTC. It yields the protein CASRTGPLSYNEQFF.

V usage is TRBV6-4 and J usage is TRBJ1-1, with 9 bases lining up with TRBD1. V lost 4 bases and J lost 4; bases outside the gene matches: 7. CDR1 is MRHNA and CDR2 is SNTAGT in the germline V gene. The length of the CDR3 is 15 residues. This CDR3 reads CASSARGQGSTEAFF. The CDR3 coding sequence is TGTGCCAGCAGTGCCCGGGGACAGGGAAGCACTGAAGCTTTCTTT.

V and J are TRBV5-6 and TRBJ1-2, with D possibly TRBD1 on 5 matching bases. The germline V gene encodes CDR1 SGHDT and CDR2 YYEEEE. This CDR3 is built from 12 residues. V was trimmed by 5 bases and J by 1 base, leaving 6 bases between them. The CDR3 DNA sequence: TGTGCCAGCAGTCAGGGTAACTATGGCTACACCTTC. The encoded protein is CASSQGNYGYTF.

The chain joins TRBV27 to TRBJ1-3, with TRBD1 as a possible D gene (5 bases). With 0 bases removed from V and 0 bases from J, the gap between germline ends came to 12 bases. The CDR3 covers 17 residues. From germline, CDR1 is MNHEY and CDR2 SMNVEV (reference sequence). CDR3 nucleotide sequence: TGTGCCAGCAGTTTATCGAAAGCAAGGGGCTCTGGAAACACCATATATTTT. Translated, it gives CASSLSKARGSGNTIYF.

This clone was counted only a few times. V and J are TRBV5-8 and TRBJ2-1; no firm D call. The V gene's germline CDR1 is SGHTS and CDR2 YDEGEE. Trimming removed 0 bases at V and 6 bases at J, with 7 bases between. The CDR3 spans 13 residues. The CDR3 is CASSLVQINEQFF. The CDR3 DNA sequence: TGTGCCAGCAGCTTGGTACAGATCAATGAGCAGTTCTTC.

V gene TRBV29-1 combines with J gene TRBJ2-1, with 16 bases that match TRBD2. Germline trimming cut 5 bases from V and 7 bases from J; bases unmatched to any gene: 11. This CDR3 contains 17 residues. The germline V gene has CDR1 SQVTM and CDR2 ANQGSEA. The DNA for the CDR3 is TGCAGCGTTCGTCCGGGACTAGCGGGAGGGCGGGGGAATGAGCAGTTCTTC. Translated: CSVRPGLAGGRGNEQFF.

The chain uses TRBV12-5 and TRBJ1-2, with a tentative D call TRBD1 (6 bases). This CDR3 spans 13 amino acids. Trimming pared 0 bases from V and 8 bases from J, leaving 10 bases between. CDR1 is LGHNT and CDR2 is FRNRAP in the germline V gene. Here the CDR3 DNA reads TGTGCTAGTGGTTTGGTAGGGGGACGGGGCTACACCTTC. Residues: CASGLVGGRGYTF.